This T cell receptor beta chain was sequenced for a study of T cells in women clearing cervical HPV infection (dated by TCRdb to 2017 to 2018). Concerning the study at large: The cases were approximately 23 women with histologically confirmed HPV16-related CIN3 or worse, and 2 of those women had invasive cancers. The exploratory proof-of-principle case-control study was nested within the Guanacaste HPV Natural History Study in Costa Rica and compared TCR repertoires across cervical HPV16 outcomes. The parent cohort enrolled 10,049 women aged 18 or older in Guanacaste, Costa Rica, during about 1993 to 1995 and followed them for approximately 7 years. Cases were matched to controls by age within five years and by the year the sample was collected. A median age of approximately 30 years was observed in cases versus 37 to 45 in controls, and no significant differences in baseline characteristics were found. Controls were 20 to 30 women whose single incident HPV16 infection cleared within 12 months without precancer or cancer developing. For cases, a median interval of 149 days, with an interquartile range of about 80 to 200 days, was observed between lesion detection and blood sampling. Five blinded duplicates per group were added as quality controls, giving 60 or so samples: some 50 participants and some 10 replicates. Since only a few of the women had HLA typing available, the possibility that HLA type was acting as a confounder could not be ruled out. Case blood was taken at the visit when the lesion was first identified, whereas control blood was taken when infection was no longer detected. What the authors observed across the whole study: CIN3+ cases had significantly higher TCR repertoire richness than controls across sequencing depths, but evenness did not differ between the groups. Because of the cross-sectional design, the study could not determine whether the associations came before infection or resulted from infection, and neither effector/memory subsets nor HPV-specific T cells were isolated. TRBV6-7 relative abundance was lower in cases than in controls (about 0.099% versus 0.17%; Bonferroni P = 0.0008). Random forest classifiers combining richness and V gene abundances distinguished cases from controls with an estimated AUC of more than 0.75. Because T-cell numbers per sample were unknown, differences in richness could reflect varying T-cell content rather than repertoire biology.

A note on this clone: The target of this receptor is not known. The read comes to an end 3 residues before the CDR3 does, leaving the germline J gene to fill in the end.

Every participant had a single incident cervical HPV16 infection, and prevalent HPV16 infections were excluded. Cervical HPV DNA was detected with MY09/MY11 PCR, and genotyping was done by dot-blot hybridization. About 15 mL of heparinized blood were centrifuged, and the buffy coat was split into aliquots, frozen at -30 degrees C, and then kept at -80 degrees C. QIAGEN kits were used to extract genomic DNA from buffy coat specimens. TCR beta CDR3 regions were amplified by multiplex PCR using the immunoSEQ assay from an average of 1200 ng genomic DNA per sample. To correct primer bias, the assay used a complete synthetic TCR repertoire to set an amplification baseline. Amplicons were sequenced on the Illumina platform. From the authors' description of their analysis: Sequence errors were corrected by clustering with frequency ratios and a modified nearest-neighbor algorithm, and the sequences were then analyzed in the immunoSEQ Analyzer using IMGT gene definitions. At each rarefaction depth, TCR richness and evenness were averaged across 20 rarefaction repeats, and samples with fewer sequences than that depth were excluded. Wilcoxon rank sum tests with FDR correction were used to compare V, D and J gene relative abundances between the groups. For the blinded duplicates, the intraclass correlation was approximately 96% for TCR richness and averaged 76.4% across 66 gene segments. Held by TCRdb, this immuneACCESS table contains in-frame sequences only and omits some clones. Under half of the omission traces to an unresolved V gene where checked; the cause of the rest is unknown. For V, J and clone size, that table is used; D and trimming come from the DNA. This sample's listing comprises tens of thousands of clones. The biggest ten clones account for under 8% of the sample.

The germline V and J ends show losses of 4 bases and 5 bases respectively, and no gene match explains 7 bases of the junction. The germline V gene sets CDR1 to SGHRS and CDR2 to YFSETQ. The CDR3 sequence holds 14 residues, the cysteine and phenylalanine included. Part of the CDR3 DNA is given, 33 bases translated from base 1. This receptor was identified in a woman between 18 and 69 years old with a cervical HPV16 infection that either progressed to CIN3+ or cleared (not recorded which). This chain joins TRBV5-1 to TRBJ1-1; TRBD1 agrees with 8 junctional bases. The sample was blood buffy coat. This receptor has the CDR3 CASSDAGGLTEAFF. The CDR3 DNA, read in part, is TGCGCCAGCAGCGACGCAGGGGGCCTTACTGAA.